The rows below give T cell receptor beta chains drawn from one sample of a study of T cell changes during pregnancy in multiple sclerosis. Produced via immunoSEQ multiplex PCR; TCRdb's table is partial and in-frame only. The data show about 130,000 clones, roughly 95% seen once. The sample in question was peripheral blood, obtained after pregnancy. Every receptor here comes from a female donor with multiple sclerosis, enrolled in a pregnancy study. Both conserved end residues are trimmed from each CDR3. Each record gives: V gene, CDR3 protein.

V gene: TRBV27; CDR3 protein: ASKPGALMNTEAF
V gene: TRBV15; CDR3 protein: ATSRDRGSSGNTIY
V gene: TRBV2; CDR3 protein: ASSEVGGAGPQH
V gene: TRBV11-2; CDR3 protein: ASSLGAGTGYT
V gene: TRBV4-2; CDR3 protein: ASSQDSVTSGRTGELF
V gene: TRBV29-1; CDR3 protein: SVAGSSSYEQY
V gene: TRBV27; CDR3 protein: ASSPGLAGGFSYEQY
V gene: TRBV15; CDR3 protein: ATSDRRGSSYNEQF
V gene: TRBV5-4; CDR3 protein: ASSPQGVGWNTEAF
V gene: TRBV2; CDR3 protein: ASRGAGQSYNEQF
V gene: TRBV6-5; CDR3 protein: ASSYSGRTGNGYT
V gene: TRBV21-1; CDR3 protein: ASSTKSGGRFLDTQY
V gene: TRBV5-1; CDR3 protein: ASTRGEGPDEQF
V gene: TRBV2; CDR3 protein: ASTGALTVNEQF
V gene: TRBV28; CDR3 protein: ASSLNWGVAYEQY
V gene: TRBV7-9; CDR3 protein: ASSLEPNTEAF
V gene: TRBV6-1; CDR3 protein: ASSENDSDTEAF
V gene: TRBV5-1; CDR3 protein: ASSLAPTGSKNTGELF
V gene: TRBV15; CDR3 protein: ATSRDGRLAGSYEQY
V gene: TRBV9; CDR3 protein: ASSVEAGGGYEQY
V gene: TRBV4-3; CDR3 protein: ASSQAYGTYEQY
V gene: TRBV11-2; CDR3 protein: ASSLVGGYEQY
V gene: TRBV4-2; CDR3 protein: ASSQGWGGLPDNEQF
V gene: TRBV30; CDR3 protein: AWSVGGVGTQY
V gene: TRBV28; CDR3 protein: ASNAFLGTKYEQY
V gene: TRBV6-6; CDR3 protein: ASSDRGSNQPQH
V gene: TRBV7-9; CDR3 protein: ASSPRQALGANVLT
V gene: TRBV29-1; CDR3 protein: SAAGGNTEAF
V gene: TRBV7-9; CDR3 protein: ASSLIREAF
V gene: TRBV19; CDR3 protein: ASSTHLQLAGQLI
V gene: TRBV6-6; CDR3 protein: ASIPRGGRQDTQY
V gene: TRBV5-8; CDR3 protein: ASSPISTGVGNQPQH
V gene: TRBV18; CDR3 protein: ASSPWGPGGQPQH
V gene: TRBV7-2; CDR3 protein: ASSVRQGANIYEQY
V gene: TRBV5-6; CDR3 protein: ASSLVPGSSYNEQF
V gene: TRBV30; CDR3 protein: AWSREVGSPLH
V gene: TRBV7-9; CDR3 protein: ASSWAGVGNEQF
V gene: TRBV7-8; CDR3 protein: ASSFRQGTYEQY
V gene: TRBV19; CDR3 protein: ASSYVLAVDNEQF
V gene: TRBV28; CDR3 protein: ASSSTGVGNEQF
V gene: TRBV2; CDR3 protein: ASRELPGQYYNEQF
V gene: TRBV5-1; CDR3 protein: ASSPRGSGGTDTQY
V gene: TRBV7-9; CDR3 protein: ASTPPGLSYEQY
V gene: TRBV11-3; CDR3 protein: ASMVYERLPDTQY
V gene: TRBV6-5; CDR3 protein: ASSPWTDYQPQH
V gene: TRBV6-1; CDR3 protein: ASSEVEQGLSYEQY
V gene: TRBV5-1; CDR3 protein: ASSLGLEANEQF
V gene: TRBV19; CDR3 protein: ASSLAGYAGELF
V gene: TRBV4-3; CDR3 protein: ASSPWTGAGEQY